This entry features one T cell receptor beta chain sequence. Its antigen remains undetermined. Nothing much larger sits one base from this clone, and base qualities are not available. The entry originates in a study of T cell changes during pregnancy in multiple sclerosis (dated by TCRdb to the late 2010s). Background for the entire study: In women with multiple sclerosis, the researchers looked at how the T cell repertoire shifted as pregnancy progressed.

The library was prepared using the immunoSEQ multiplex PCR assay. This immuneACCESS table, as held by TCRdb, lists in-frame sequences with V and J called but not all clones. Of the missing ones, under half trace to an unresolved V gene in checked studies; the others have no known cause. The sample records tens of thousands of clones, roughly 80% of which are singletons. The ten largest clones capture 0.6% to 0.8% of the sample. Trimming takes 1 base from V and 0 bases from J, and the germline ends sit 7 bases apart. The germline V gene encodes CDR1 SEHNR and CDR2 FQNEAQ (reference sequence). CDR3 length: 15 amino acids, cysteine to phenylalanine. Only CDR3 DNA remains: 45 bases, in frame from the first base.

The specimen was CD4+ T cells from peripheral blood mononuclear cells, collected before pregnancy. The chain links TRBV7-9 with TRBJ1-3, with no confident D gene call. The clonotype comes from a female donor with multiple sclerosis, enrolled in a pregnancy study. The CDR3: CASSLVDPSGNTIYF. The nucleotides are TGTGCCAGCAGCTTAGTAGATCCCTCTGGAAACACCATATATTTT.